The 8 T cell receptor beta chains in this list originate from one sample, sequenced in a study of shared clonotypes between healthy human individuals (dated by TCRdb to the early 2020s). Library prep was done by the immunoSEQ multiplex PCR assay. Entries here come from immuneACCESS through TCRdb and include only in-frame sequences with V and J called. Some clones fail to appear in such tables; in the studies checked, an unresolved V gene covers under half of the shortfall, and the cause of the remainder is unknown. In all, the sample holds approximately 2.5 million clones, and 80% to 95% of those were seen once. About 0.34% of the sample lies in the top ten. Material: naive CD4+ T cells from PBMCs. Per the publication, the cell subset or site label means: CD45RA+ positively selected. Every receptor here comes from a man between 18 and 29 years old in good health. Some clones in this sample may be carry-over from other donors' samples.

This sequence joins TRBV7-3 and TRBJ2-1, with 7 bases that match TRBD2. CDR3 size: 15 residues. Trimming took 5 bases from V and 1 from J; bases not matched to a gene: 5. Germline assignment: CDR1 SGHTA and CDR2 FQGTGA. This CDR3 is CASSRVGGSYNEQFF. In nucleotides, the CDR3 is TGTGCCAGCAGCCGCGTGGGAGGGTCCTACAATGAGCAGTTCTTC.

This clone was detected only once. The chain is built from TRBV7-2 and TRBJ2-5, with 14 nucleotides matching TRBD2. From germline, CDR1 is SGHTA and CDR2 FQGNSA. Germline trimming cut 1 base from V and 8 bases from J; bases unmatched to any gene: 3. The CDR3 has 15 amino acids. The CDR3 reads CASSLVGLAGGTQYF. CDR3 bases: TGTGCCAGCAGCTTAGTCGGACTAGCGGGGGGAACCCAGTACTTC.

Comments on this clone: Within the sample, other DNA sequences also encode this same CDR3. V and J are TRBV28 and TRBJ1-4; no reliable D call. CDR3 size: 11 residues. V lost 6 bases to trimming and J lost 5 bases, with 4 bases between them. Germline CDR1 is MDHEN and CDR2 is SYDVKM. The CDR3 spells CASRVNEKLFF. CDR3 bases: TGTGCCAGCAGGGTGAATGAAAAACTGTTTTTT.

The chain recombines TRBV6-5 with TRBJ1-2, with D perhaps matching TRBD1 (5 bases). Trimming shortened V by 5 bases and J by 4 bases, and 17 bases separated the two germline ends. Germline V CDR1 and CDR2: MNHEY, SVGAGI. CDR3 length: 15 residues. CDR3 DNA sequence: TGTGCCAGCAGTCCCTTGGGTGAGGGGACCTATGGCTACACCTTC. This codes for CASSPLGEGTYGYTF.

This chain connects TRBV27 to TRBJ1-1, with D possibly TRBD1 on 6 matching bases. With 5 bases removed from V and 4 bases from J, the gap between germline ends came to 14 bases. The length of the CDR3 is 14 residues. In germline, CDR1 is MNHEY, CDR2 SMNVEV (reference sequence). Here the CDR3 DNA reads TGTGCCAGCAGTCTCTCACAGGGTAGCACTGAAGCTTTCTTT. It codes for CASSLSQGSTEAFF.

The gene calls are TRBV9 and TRBJ1-3, with D perhaps TRBD1 (6 bases). V lost 4 bases and J 0 bases, leaving 11 bases between the germline ends. Germline values: CDR1 SGDLS, CDR2 YYNGEE. CDR3 size: 15 residues. In nucleotides, the CDR3 is TGTGCCAGCAGCACGCGGGACAACTCTGGAAACACCATATATTTT. This encodes CASSTRDNSGNTIYF.

V usage is TRBV28 and J usage is TRBJ2-7; no firm D call. V was cut by 5 bases and J by 2 bases, with 7 bases left in between. The CDR3 has 12 residues. Germline CDR1 is MDHEN and CDR2 is SYDVKM. As DNA, the CDR3 is TGTGCCAGCAGTCGACGGACCTACGAGCAGTACTTC. Its protein product is CASSRRTYEQYF.

The J gene is TRBJ2-3, the V gene TRBV2; perhaps TRBD2 as D (6 bases). CDR1 is SNHLY, CDR2 FYNNEI, per germline. The CDR3 sequence is 14 residues long. V was clipped by 7 bases and J by 7 bases, with 18 bases between them. The CDR3, as DNA: TGTGCCAGCACCCGGAGGGTTAGCGGTAATACGCAGTATTTT. It codes for CASTRRVSGNTQYF.